One and the same sample provided the 22 T cell receptor beta chains below, sequenced in a study of blood T cell repertoires in COVID-19. Clones were sequenced by immunoSEQ multiplex PCR, and TCRdb holds only the in-frame ones, with some missing. This sample yields over 200,000 clones, of which roughly nine tenths are seen a single time; roughly 3.3% belongs to the top ten. Sequences were obtained from PBMCs or T cells enriched from blood (not recorded which). These receptors were obtained from a woman in her forties or fifties in a cohort exposed to, infected with or recovered from COVID-19 (not recorded which).

The chain employs TRBV7-3 and TRBJ2-5; D perhaps matches TRBD2 (6 bases). Germline CDR1 SGHTA, CDR2 FQGTGA. V gave up 3 bases and J gave up 2 bases, with 10 bases separating them. The CDR3 consists of 14 residues. The CDR3 DNA reads TGTGCCAGCAGCTTCGGCAGCGGGCAAGAGACCCAGTACTTC. Its translation: CASSFGSGQETQYF.

The J gene is TRBJ1-1, the V gene TRBV3-1 (or the pseudogene TRBV3-2), with D maybe TRBD1 (6 bases). The CDR3 runs to 17 residues. Between the trimmed V and J ends, which lost 4 bases and 0 bases, there was a span of 18 bases. Germline CDR1 and CDR2: LGHDT and YNNKEL (reference sequence). For the CDR3, the DNA is TGTGCCAGCAGCCGGCAAAGGACAGCCGGAATGAACACTGAAGCTTTCTTT. As protein: CASSRQRTAGMNTEAFF.

J is TRBJ1-3 and V is TRBV9; D is possibly TRBD1 (5 bases). CDR1 SGDLS and CDR2 YYNGEE come from the germline V gene. This CDR3 is built from 17 residues. Trimming removed 3 bases at V and 0 bases at J, with 16 bases between. CDR3 in DNA: TGTGCCAGCAGCGAGGGGAAGCTTTTGAGCTCTGGAAACACCATATATTTT. The encoded protein is CASSEGKLLSSGNTIYF.

The chain joins TRBV6-5 to TRBJ1-2; 10 positions match TRBD1. The CDR3 runs 15 residues. Germline V CDR1 and CDR2: MNHEY, SVGAGI. V shed 0 bases, J shed 5 bases, and the junction held 3 bases outside the gene matches. CDR3 loop: CASSYSGQGKYGYTF. Here the CDR3 DNA reads TGTGCCAGCAGTTACTCGGGACAGGGGAAATATGGCTACACCTTC.

The chain uses TRBV6-2 or TRBV6-3 and TRBJ1-6, with D hard to call. V was trimmed by 0 bases and J by 9 bases, leaving 12 bases between them. This CDR3 has 15 residues. Germline CDR1 is MNHEY and CDR2 is SVGEGT. CDR3 region: CASSYSGVGGSPLHF. The CDR3 DNA is TGTGCCAGCAGTTACTCGGGAGTTGGAGGTTCACCCCTCCACTTT.

The V gene is TRBV24-1, the J gene TRBJ2-5; D is undetermined. The germline gives CDR1 KGHDR, CDR2 SFDVKD. The CDR3 runs to 14 residues. Trimming stripped 0 bases from V and 3 bases from J, with 7 bases between. The chain's CDR3 is CATSDLSQKETQYF. Here the CDR3 DNA reads TGTGCCACCAGTGATTTGAGTCAGAAAGAGACCCAGTACTTC.

This chain uses TRBV6-5 with TRBJ1-6; 11 bases map to TRBD1. Trimming cost V 6 bases and J 9 bases; bases outside gene matches: 7. Germline V lookup: CDR1 MNHEY, CDR2 SVGAGI. The CDR3 contains 15 residues. The CDR3 protein is CASSTDRGLSSPLHF. CDR3 DNA sequence: TGTGCCAGCAGCACGGACAGGGGGCTGAGTTCACCCCTCCACTTT.

The chain employs TRBV2 and TRBJ1-5; D uncertain. Trimming stripped 8 bases from V and 6 bases from J, with 17 bases between. This CDR3 has 14 amino acids. Germline V gene lookup returns CDR1 SNHLY and CDR2 FYNNEI. CDR3 sequence: CASLGSGGPQPQHF. In DNA, the CDR3 is TGTGCCAGCCTAGGGTCGGGAGGTCCTCAGCCCCAGCATTTT.

This clone was found once. V is TRBV10-3 and J is TRBJ1-1; the match to TRBD1 covers 7 bases. CDR3 length: 14 residues. Germline assignment: CDR1 ENHRY and CDR2 SYGVKD. V was pared by 9 bases and J by 1 base, with 8 bases of the junction left unmatched. This CDR3 is CAIAAHRGNTEAFF. For the CDR3, the DNA is TGTGCCATAGCGGCGCACAGGGGGAACACTGAAGCTTTCTTT.

The J gene is TRBJ2-7, the V gene TRBV5-6; TRBD1 matches at 9 bases. Unmatched junction bases numbered 8, after V lost 4 bases and J lost 3 bases. The CDR3 is 15 residues long. Per the germline V gene, CDR1 is SGHDT and CDR2 is YYEEEE. The CDR3 coding sequence is TGTGCCAGCAGCCCAAATCCGGGACAGGGCTACGAGCAGTACTTC. This encodes CASSPNPGQGYEQYF.

About this clone itself: The germline gene is not matched at one end of the junction; a read error may be the cause. V usage is TRBV7-3 and J usage is TRBJ2-2; no firm D call. Germline V gives CDR1 SGHTA, CDR2 FQGTGA. CDR3 size: 13 residues. The CDR3 spells CASSLIYTGELFF. CDR3 nucleotide sequence: TGTGCCAGCAGTTTAATCTACACCGGGGAGCTGTTTTTT.

The chain links TRBV6-5 to TRBJ1-2; weak D call: TRBD1 (6 bases). The CDR3 spans 15 residues. Trimming left V 5 bases short and J 4 bases short, with 17 bases between. Per the germline V gene, CDR1 is MNHEY and CDR2 is SVGAGI. The CDR3 region has the DNA TGTGCCAGCAGTCATCAGGCAGGGGCGGCCTATGGCTACACCTTC. Amino acids: CASSHQAGAAYGYTF.

The V gene is TRBV7-2, the J gene TRBJ1-1; D possibly corresponds to TRBD1 (5 bases). Germline-derived CDR1 and CDR2 are SGHTA and FQGNSA. Trimming left V 2 bases short and J 1 base short, with 8 bases between. The CDR3 has 14 amino acids. The CDR3 loop reads CASSLSGGNTEAFF. In nucleotides, the CDR3 is TGTGCCAGCAGCTTAAGCGGGGGGAACACTGAAGCTTTCTTT. Drawing the rest from reference TRBV7-2 and TRBJ1-1, the complete variable domain is GAGVSQSPSNKVTEKGKDVELRCDPISGHTALYWYRQSLGQGLEFLIYFQGNSAPDKSGLPSDRFSAERTGGSVSTLTIQRTQQEDSAVYLCASSLSGGNTEAFFGQGTRLTVV.

The genes are TRBV4-3 and TRBJ1-2, with D possibly matching TRBD1 (5 bases). The CDR3 has 13 amino acids. The ends were cut back, 2 bases at V and 8 bases at J, with 12 bases in the middle. The germline V gene encodes CDR1 LGHNA and CDR2 YSLEER. Here the CDR3 DNA reads TGCGCCAGCAGCCAAAGGGACGGGGGGGGCTACACCTTC. As protein: CASSQRDGGGYTF.

This rearrangement joins TRBV3-1 (or the pseudogene TRBV3-2) to TRBJ2-3; D might be TRBD2 (6 bases). Germline loops: CDR1 LGHDT, CDR2 YNNKEL (reference sequence). V was pared by 3 bases and J by 2 bases, with 9 bases between. The CDR3 is made up of 14 amino acids. This CDR3 reads CASSQGDSTDTQYF. CDR3 coding DNA: TGTGCCAGCAGCCAGGGGGACTCCACAGATACGCAGTATTTT.

The chain employs TRBV27 and TRBJ1-5; D gene uncertain. Germline-derived CDR1 and CDR2 are MNHEY and SMNVEV (reference sequence). Trimming stripped 7 bases from V and 4 bases from J, with 8 bases between. CDR3 size: 12 residues. CDR3 in DNA: TGTGCCAGCATCCAGAAGAATCAGCCCCAGCATTTT. Its translation is CASIQKNQPQHF.

The chain combines TRBV7-2 with TRBJ2-5; the match to TRBD1 covers 7 bases. The V gene's germline CDR1 is SGHTA and CDR2 FQGNSA. V was clipped by 4 bases and J by 5 bases; unmatched bases: 10. The CDR3 contains 15 residues. The CDR3: CASSWRTGEGETQYF. CDR3 in DNA: TGTGCCAGCAGCTGGCGGACAGGTGAAGGGGAGACCCAGTACTTC.

V is TRBV7-9 and J is TRBJ2-7, with TRBD1 identical over 9 bases. This CDR3 has 15 residues. The V gene end was trimmed by 5 bases and the J gene end by 1 base; junction bases not matched to a gene: 6. Per germline, CDR1 SEHNR and CDR2 FQNEAQ (reference sequence). DNA of the CDR3: TGTGCCAGCAGCGGAGGGACAGGGAGTTCCTACGAGCAGTACTTC. Its translation: CASSGGTGSSYEQYF.

The chain joins TRBV9 to TRBJ2-3; 7 nucleotides align to TRBD2. V was pared by 0 bases and J by 0 bases, with 10 bases of the junction left unmatched. This CDR3 contains 18 residues. Germline lookup yields CDR1 SGDLS and CDR2 YYNGEE. The CDR3 sequence is CASSVARTGTTSTDTQYF. In DNA form, the CDR3 reads TGTGCCAGCAGCGTAGCCCGAACCGGGACTACTAGCACAGATACGCAGTATTTT.

This clone was observed a few times. The chain carries TRBV29-1 and TRBJ2-7; 8 nucleotides agree with TRBD2. Germline values: CDR1 SQVTM, CDR2 ANQGSEA. This CDR3 region has 14 residues. Germline trimming cut 4 bases from V and 4 bases from J; bases unmatched to any gene: 9. This CDR3 reads CSVVRRGAYYEQYF. The CDR3 nucleotides are TGCAGCGTTGTAAGGCGGGGGGCTTATTACGAGCAGTACTTC.

CDR3 sequence reads: CASSTQGTYSGNTIYF. For the CDR3, the DNA is TGTGCCAGCAGCACACAGGGCACTTACTCTGGAAACACCATATATTTT. This chain uses TRBV9 with TRBJ1-3; D might be TRBD1 (6 bases). The CDR3 sequence is 16 residues long. Per the germline V gene, CDR1 is SGDLS and CDR2 is YYNGEE. The V end lost 4 bases, the J end lost 0 bases, and 14 bases lay between the germline ends.

The J gene is TRBJ1-2, the V gene TRBV4-1, with 8 nucleotides matching TRBD1. This CDR3 has 16 amino acids. CDR1 is MGHRA and CDR2 is YSYEKL in the germline V gene. The V segment lost 6 bases and the J segment 7 bases; nucleotides outside the gene matches: 16. The CDR3 DNA is TGCGCCAGCAGTTACCCCGGGACAGGCTCATCAGGTGGCTACACCTTC. As protein: CASSYPGTGSSGGYTF.